The 32 T cell receptor beta chains given below trace back to one sample, sequenced in a study of beta chain features in type 1 diabetes. The whole isolated RNA underwent reverse transcription, so sequencing captured expressed TCRB transcripts. The table came from immunoSEQ multiplex PCR; TCRdb's copy has only in-frame clones and leaves some out. The table has around 160,000 clones, about 44% seen once. The sequencing sample was made of Tregs from blood. These receptors were taken from a man in his late teens or twenties in good health.

A few counts support this clone. J is TRBJ1-3 and V is TRBV7-2; TRBD1 matches at 7 bases. The V segment lost 2 bases and the J segment 0 bases; nucleotides outside the gene matches: 4. CDR1 and CDR2 from the germline V gene are SGHTA and FQGNSA. This CDR3 spans 16 amino acids. CDR3 DNA sequence: TGTGCCAGCAGCTTAAGGGGACAGAGCTCTGGAAACACCATATATTTT. This encodes CASSLRGQSSGNTIYF.

The rearrangement links TRBV11-2 to TRBJ1-2, with TRBD1 matching 9 bases. J gave up 7 bases and V 5 bases, and 8 bases lay outside the gene matches. The germline V gene has CDR1 SGHAT and CDR2 FQNNGV. CDR3 length: 14 amino acids. This CDR3 is CASSTGQGTIGYTF. The CDR3, as DNA: TGTGCCAGCAGCACGGGACAGGGAACAATTGGCTACACCTTC.

In its sample, this clone was seen a few times. V usage is TRBV7-2 and J usage is TRBJ1-2; D uncertain. This CDR3 has 15 residues. The germline V gene encodes CDR1 SGHTA and CDR2 FQGNSA. V lost 0 bases to trimming and J lost 6 bases, with 14 bases between them. CDR3 sequence reads: CASSLAEITVNGYTF. In DNA, the CDR3 is TGTGCCAGCAGCTTAGCGGAAATCACAGTGAATGGCTACACCTTC.

This clone was picked up a small number of times. The chain has TRBV10-3 and TRBJ2-4; 8 bases map to TRBD2. The germline gives CDR1 ENHRY, CDR2 SYGVKD. V was pared by 7 bases and J by 3 bases, with 5 bases of the junction left unmatched. The CDR3 consists of 14 residues. This CDR3 reads CAINPGGGKNIQYF. CDR3 in DNA: TGTGCCATCAATCCGGGGGGGGGCAAAAACATTCAGTACTTC.

This CDR3 is CASSPGLAHNEQFF. As DNA, the CDR3 is TGTGCCAGCAGCCCGGGACTAGCTCATAATGAGCAGTTCTTC. This sequence joins TRBV27 and TRBJ2-1, with TRBD2 matching 9 bases. The germline CDR1 and CDR2 sequences are MNHEY and SMNVEV (reference sequence). The CDR3 loop spans 14 amino acids. The V segment lost 6 bases and the J segment 7 bases; nucleotides outside the gene matches: 7.

This chain links TRBV7-9 with TRBJ2-3; a weak D match, TRBD1 (5 bases). This CDR3 is 13 amino acids long. Germline V gene sequence: CDR1 SEHNR, CDR2 FQNEAQ (reference sequence). Trimming shortened V by 6 bases and J by 1 base, and 8 bases separated the two germline ends. CDR3 residues: CASRTGRTDTQYF. The CDR3 nucleotides are TGTGCCAGCAGAACAGGCCGCACAGATACGCAGTATTTT.

The gene calls are TRBV10-3 and TRBJ1-1; no clear D. Germline V gene sequence: CDR1 ENHRY, CDR2 SYGVKD. V lost 4 bases to trimming and J lost 5 bases, with 11 bases between them. The CDR3 extends over 13 amino acids. CDR3 protein: CAISGAGRTEAFF. The CDR3 nucleotides read TGTGCCATCAGTGGGGCGGGGAGGACTGAAGCTTTCTTT.

This chain connects TRBV28 to TRBJ1-4, with 9 bases aligning to TRBD1. The V and J ends lost 2 bases and 3 bases, in that order; junction bases with no gene match: 10. There are 18 residues in the CDR3. The germline V gene encodes CDR1 MDHEN and CDR2 SYDVKM. Here the CDR3 DNA reads TGTGCCAGCAGTTTACCGGGGACAGGGAGGTTCGCTAATGAAAAACTGTTTTTT. It is translated as CASSLPGTGRFANEKLFF.

There are a few counts of this clone. The chain employs TRBV7-2 and TRBJ1-1; the D gene is possibly TRBD1 (6 bases). The CDR3 is made up of 15 amino acids. The ends were cut back, 5 bases at V and 3 bases at J, with 16 bases in the middle. Germline assignment: CDR1 SGHTA and CDR2 FQGNSA. CDR3 coding DNA: TGTGCCAGCAGCACTTCCGGGACAAGCTACACTGAAGCTTTCTTT. Protein product: CASSTSGTSYTEAFF.

The rearrangement links TRBV4-1 to TRBJ2-3, with D hard to call. Trimming cost V 5 bases and J 2 bases, with 14 bases left between them. The CDR3 runs 15 residues. Germline V gene data show CDR1 as MGHRA and CDR2 as YSYEKL. CDR3 residues: CASSSVAGYTDTQYF. In DNA form, the CDR3 reads TGCGCCAGCAGCTCAGTCGCAGGCTACACAGATACGCAGTATTTT.

This clone was counted between two and nine times. V usage is TRBV7-2 and J usage is TRBJ2-2; a possible D gene is TRBD2 (6 bases). The CDR3 is made up of 16 amino acids. Germline-derived CDR1 and CDR2 are SGHTA and FQGNSA. With 5 bases removed from V and 6 bases from J, the gap between germline ends came to 19 bases. The CDR3 loop is CASSGPGLAGSGELFF. CDR3 in DNA: TGTGCCAGCAGCGGCCCGGGACTCGCGGGCTCCGGGGAGCTGTTTTTT.

The sample holds a few counts of this clone. The chain combines TRBV27 with TRBJ2-7; 9 bases match TRBD1. V was clipped by 5 bases and J by 4 bases; unmatched bases: 18. The V gene's germline CDR1 is MNHEY and CDR2 SMNVEV (reference sequence). The CDR3 consists of 18 residues. CDR3 amino acids: CASSPRTGVTTRAYEQYF. The CDR3 nucleotides read TGTGCCAGCAGTCCCCGGACAGGGGTCACCACGCGGGCGTACGAGCAGTACTTC.

The V call is TRBV28, the J call TRBJ1-2, with TRBD1 matching over 9 bases. The CDR3 is 13 amino acids. Germline assignment: CDR1 MDHEN and CDR2 SYDVKM. J was trimmed by 7 bases and V by 6 bases; bases with no gene match: 6. The CDR3 region has the DNA TGTGCCAGCAGAACAACAGGGGGCGGTGGCTACACCTTC. It is translated as CASRTTGGGGYTF.

This chain joins TRBV7-3 and TRBJ1-5; D unclear. This CDR3 is built from 18 residues. CDR1 is SGHTA, CDR2 FQGTGA, per germline. The V gene lost 5 bases and the J gene lost 0 bases, with 20 bases spanning the gap. DNA of the CDR3: TGTGCCAGCAGCCTCAGGAGGGAGAAGGGCTATAGCAATCAGCCCCAGCATTTT. It translates to CASSLRREKGYSNQPQHF.

The chain is built from TRBV7-3 and TRBJ1-3, with a weak D call TRBD1 (5 bases). The CDR3 sequence is 14 residues long. The germline CDR1 and CDR2 sequences are SGHTA and FQGTGA. With 4 bases removed from V and 1 base from J, the gap between germline ends came to 8 bases. The CDR3 here is CASSYTGSGNTIYF. CDR3 nucleotide sequence: TGTGCCAGCAGCTACACAGGATCTGGAAACACCATATATTTT.

J is TRBJ2-7 and V is TRBV7-9, with a weak D call TRBD1 (6 bases). The CDR3 contains 15 residues. Germline lookup yields CDR1 SEHNR and CDR2 FQNEAQ (reference sequence). The ends were cut back, 3 bases at V and 2 bases at J, with 14 bases in the middle. The CDR3 nucleotides are TGTGCCAGCAGCTTCCCAACAGGGTTCACCTACGAGCAGTACTTC. It specifies CASSFPTGFTYEQYF.

V usage is TRBV9 and J usage is TRBJ2-3; 13 bases fit TRBD2. The CDR3 covers 15 residues. Germline CDR1 is SGDLS and CDR2 is YYNGEE. V was clipped by 3 bases and J by 12 bases; unmatched bases: 10. CDR3 region: CASSAGLAGASVQYF. The CDR3 DNA reads as TGTGCCAGCAGCGCAGGACTAGCGGGAGCCTCGGTTCAGTATTTT.

The chain couples TRBV13 to TRBJ1-3; D call uncertain. V lost 3 bases, J lost 2 bases, and 8 bases lay in between. Germline V gene sequence: CDR1 PRHDT, CDR2 FYEKMQ (reference sequence). The CDR3 runs 14 residues. This CDR3 is CASSLALTGNTIYF. The CDR3 nucleotides are TGTGCCAGCAGCTTGGCTTTGACTGGAAACACCATATATTTT.

This clone was counted a few times. This sequence joins TRBV28 and TRBJ2-5; 10 nucleotides agree with TRBD1. The CDR3 length is 13 residues. Losses at the gene ends were 8 bases for V and 4 bases for J; bases not matched to a gene: 4. Germline loops: CDR1 MDHEN, CDR2 SYDVKM. CDR3 sequence: CASRRQGAETQYF. The DNA of the CDR3 is TGTGCCAGCCGCAGACAGGGGGCAGAGACCCAGTACTTC.

This clone was recorded a few times. The chain has TRBV9 and TRBJ2-1, with D possibly being TRBD2 (6 bases). The CDR3 is 14 amino acids. Trimming pared 3 bases from V and 7 bases from J, leaving 14 bases between. From germline, CDR1 is SGDLS and CDR2 YYNGEE. The CDR3: CASSAGTPSNEQFF. CDR3 DNA sequence: TGTGCCAGCAGCGCAGGGACTCCCTCGAATGAGCAGTTCTTC.

V usage is TRBV7-9 and J usage is TRBJ2-4; D is possibly TRBD1 (6 bases). Germline V gives CDR1 SEHNR, CDR2 FQNEAQ (reference sequence). CDR3 length: 14 residues. The V end lost 3 bases, the J end lost 7 bases, and 13 bases lay between the germline ends. The CDR3 loop is CASSFYRDENIQYF. CDR3 DNA: TGTGCCAGCAGCTTCTACAGGGACGAGAACATTCAGTACTTC.

This clone was observed a handful of times. CDR3 in DNA: TGTGCCAGCAGCAGGGGACTAGCGTGGGGCAATGAGCAGTTCTTC. Its translation is CASSRGLAWGNEQFF. V is TRBV7-3 and J is TRBJ2-1; 10 bases fit TRBD2. There are 15 residues in the CDR3. Trimming at V came to 5 bases and at J to 6 bases, leaving 7 bases not matched to a gene. Germline V gene data show CDR1 as SGHTA and CDR2 as FQGTGA.

V is TRBV7-8 and J is TRBJ2-5; weak D call: TRBD2 (7 bases). Germline CDR1 and CDR2: SGHVS and FQNEAQ. The CDR3 is 14 amino acids. V lost 3 bases to trimming and J lost 5 bases, with 13 bases between them. CDR3 amino acids: CASSFRTRGETQYF. Here the CDR3 DNA reads TGTGCCAGCAGCTTCCGGACTAGGGGGGAGACCCAGTACTTC.

The chain uses TRBV5-6 and TRBJ2-3; a possible D gene is TRBD2 (6 bases). The CDR3 sequence is 18 residues long. CDR1 is SGHDT and CDR2 is YYEEEE in the germline V gene. V was pared by 0 bases and J by 0 bases, with 17 bases between. This chain's CDR3 is CASSLAFWGESSTDTQYF. The DNA of the CDR3 is TGTGCCAGCAGCTTGGCCTTTTGGGGGGAGTCGAGCACAGATACGCAGTATTTT.

This clone was counted only a few times. The chain uses TRBV29-1 and TRBJ2-7, with TRBD1 matching over 8 bases. J gave up 3 bases and V 8 bases, and 9 bases lay outside the gene matches. The CDR3 contains 13 residues. Germline CDR1 SQVTM, CDR2 ANQGSEA. This CDR3 is CSTWDRSRYEQYF. Written as DNA, the CDR3 is TGCAGCACCTGGGACAGGTCTCGCTACGAGCAGTACTTC.

A few counts support this clone. The chain is built from TRBV6-6 and TRBJ1-1; the D is unclear. The V end was cut by 7 bases, the J end by 0 bases, with 3 bases between. CDR3 length: 11 residues. Germline CDR1 is MNHNY and CDR2 is SVGAGI (reference sequence). CDR3 region: CASIMNTEAFF. CDR3 bases: TGTGCCAGCATCATGAACACTGAAGCTTTCTTT.

In this sample, this clone turned up a few times. The gene calls are TRBV6-6 and TRBJ1-5; TRBD1 might be the D (6 bases). Trimming stripped 6 bases from V and 5 bases from J, with 14 bases between. Germline values: CDR1 MNHNY, CDR2 SVGAGI (reference sequence). This CDR3 contains 14 residues. The CDR3 spells CASRNRDTDQPQHF. DNA of the CDR3: TGTGCCAGCAGAAACCGGGACACCGATCAGCCCCAGCATTTT.

This chain uses TRBV6-5 with TRBJ1-2; 7 nucleotides align to TRBD1. The CDR3 length is 14 residues. J was trimmed by 2 bases and V by 2 bases; bases with no gene match: 2. CDR1 MNHEY and CDR2 SVGAGI come from the germline V gene. DNA of the CDR3: TGTGCCAGCAGTTACGACAGGGCGAACTATGGCTACACCTTC. Translated, it gives CASSYDRANYGYTF.

This chain uses TRBV19 with TRBJ2-7; D perhaps matches TRBD2 (5 bases). The CDR3 sequence is 13 residues long. Germline-derived CDR1 and CDR2 are LNHDA and SQIVND (reference sequence). Trimming removed 3 bases from V and 7 bases from J, with 13 bases in between. The CDR3 loop is CASSIVASGEQYF. The CDR3 DNA reads as TGTGCCAGTAGTATCGTAGCCAGCGGAGAGCAGTACTTC.

This chain connects TRBV7-3 to TRBJ2-3; 15 bases agree with TRBD2. Germline V gives CDR1 SGHTA, CDR2 FQGTGA. Trimming took 4 bases from V and 6 from J; bases not matched to a gene: 5. CDR3 length equals 16 residues. CDR3 sequence (DNA): TGTGCCAGCAGCTCTGGACTAGCGGGAGGGGCCGATACGCAGTATTTT. Protein sequence: CASSSGLAGGADTQYF.

The chain combines TRBV19 with TRBJ1-5; perhaps TRBD1 as D (6 bases). CDR3 length equals 14 residues. The germline V and J ends were trimmed by 7 bases and 1 base, with 11 bases remaining between them. Germline V lookup: CDR1 LNHDA, CDR2 SQIVND (reference sequence). The CDR3 nucleotides are TGTGCCAGTACTCTTCAGGGGAGCAATCAGCCCCAGCATTTT. This gives the protein CASTLQGSNQPQHF.

This clone was observed once. The genes are TRBV7-8 and TRBJ1-5; a possible D gene is TRBD1 (5 bases). The length of the CDR3 is 16 residues. The ends were cut back, 5 bases at V and 2 bases at J, with 16 bases in the middle. CDR1 is SGHVS, CDR2 FQNEAQ, per germline. CDR3 sequence reads: CASSAGGGGGNQPQHF. The CDR3, as DNA: TGTGCCAGCAGCGCGGGGGGTGGAGGCGGCAATCAGCCCCAGCATTTT.